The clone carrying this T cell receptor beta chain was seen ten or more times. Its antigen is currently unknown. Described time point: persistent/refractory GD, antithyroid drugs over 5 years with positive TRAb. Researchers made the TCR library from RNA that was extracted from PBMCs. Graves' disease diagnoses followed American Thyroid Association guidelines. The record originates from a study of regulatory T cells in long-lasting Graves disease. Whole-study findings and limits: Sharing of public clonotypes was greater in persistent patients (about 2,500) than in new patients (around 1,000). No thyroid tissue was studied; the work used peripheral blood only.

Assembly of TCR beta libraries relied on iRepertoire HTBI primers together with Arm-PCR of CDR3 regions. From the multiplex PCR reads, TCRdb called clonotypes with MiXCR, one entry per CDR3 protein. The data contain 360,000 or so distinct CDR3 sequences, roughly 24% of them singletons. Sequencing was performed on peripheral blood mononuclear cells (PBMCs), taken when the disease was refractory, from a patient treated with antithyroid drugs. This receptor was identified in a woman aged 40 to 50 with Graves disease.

Here the CDR3 DNA reads TGCAGTGCTAGACCCAGGGACTATGGCTACACCTTC. Translation: CSARPRDYGYTF. The V call is TRBV20-1, the J call TRBJ1-2; a possible D gene is TRBD1 (5 bases). V was pared by 2 bases and J by 3 bases, with 7 bases between. Germline CDR1 and CDR2: DFQATT and SNEGSKA (reference sequence). CDR3 length: 12 amino acids.